These T cell receptor beta chains were read from a single sample in a study of beta chain features in type 1 diabetes. The data were produced by immunoSEQ multiplex PCR, yet TCRdb's version contains in-frame clones alone and is incomplete. The profile shows under 800,000 clones, less than 20% of them singletons. The sequenced sample was naive CD4+ T cells from blood. The receptors come from a man younger than 35 in good health. Each CDR3 is given with its conserved first and last residue. D genes are given only for firm matches. Some rows mark clone size as missing; the rest say once, few, many or name a class of expanded clone.

D gene: .; J gene: TRBJ2-7; V gene: TRBV21-1; clone size: few; CDR3 DNA: TGTGCCAGCAGCAAAGCCTGCGGGCTAGCGGGAGGCTCCTACGAGCAGTACTTC; CDR3 protein: CASSKACGLAGGSYEQYF
D gene: .; J gene: TRBJ2-7; V gene: TRBV7-2; clone size: few; CDR3 DNA: TGTGCCAGCAGCTTAGGGGGTCCCTACGAGCAGTACTTC; CDR3 protein: CASSLGGPYEQYF
D gene: .; J gene: TRBJ1-5; V gene: TRBV6-6; clone size: few; CDR3 DNA: TGTGCCAGCAGTTACGAGGGGTGGGGCAATCAGCCCCAGCATTTT; CDR3 protein: CASSYEGWGNQPQHF
D gene: .; J gene: TRBJ2-1; V gene: TRBV7-2; clone size: .; CDR3 DNA: TGTGCCAGCAGCTTAGGCTCCTACAATGAGCAGTTCTTC; CDR3 protein: CASSLGSYNEQFF
D gene: TRBD1; J gene: TRBJ2-2; V gene: TRBV2; clone size: .; CDR3 DNA: TGTGCCAGCAGAGGACAGGGCACCGGGGAGCTGTTTTTT; CDR3 protein: CASRGQGTGELFF
D gene: TRBD2; J gene: TRBJ2-1; V gene: TRBV9; clone size: few; CDR3 DNA: TGTGCCAGCAGCTTCCCACGCGGGCGGGAGGGAGGTTTTGAGCAGTTCTTC; CDR3 protein: CASSFPRGREGGFEQFF
D gene: .; J gene: TRBJ2-7; V gene: TRBV5-6; clone size: few; CDR3 DNA: TGTGCCAGCAGCTCCGAGCCGTACGAGCAGTACTTC; CDR3 protein: CASSSEPYEQYF
D gene: .; J gene: TRBJ2-7; V gene: TRBV7-2; clone size: few; CDR3 DNA: TGTGCCAGCAGCTCCTCTAGGGAACGGGGAACCTACGAGCAGTACTTC; CDR3 protein: CASSSSRERGTYEQYF
D gene: .; J gene: TRBJ1-5; V gene: TRBV6-6; clone size: .; CDR3 DNA: TGTGCCAGCAGGGGGGACACGGTCGCACGGCATTTT; CDR3 protein: CASRGDTVARHF
D gene: TRBD1; J gene: TRBJ2-1; V gene: TRBV5-1; clone size: .; CDR3 DNA: TGCGCCAGCAGCAGAACCGGGACAGTCTACAATGAGCAGTTCTTC; CDR3 protein: CASSRTGTVYNEQFF
D gene: TRBD1; J gene: TRBJ2-5; V gene: TRBV6-5; clone size: .; CDR3 DNA: TGTGCCAGCAGTTACGATGGACAGGGGGCGTGGGAGACCCAGTACTTC; CDR3 protein: CASSYDGQGAWETQYF
D gene: TRBD2; J gene: TRBJ2-1; V gene: TRBV27; clone size: few; CDR3 DNA: TGTGCCACCACCAGCGGGAGGGGATACAATGAGCAGTTCTTC; CDR3 protein: CATTSGRGYNEQFF
D gene: .; J gene: TRBJ2-5; V gene: TRBV10-3; clone size: few; CDR3 DNA: TGTGCCATCACCCCACAGGGTTCGAGAGAGCAGTACTTC; CDR3 protein: CAITPQGSREQYF
D gene: TRBD2; J gene: TRBJ2-5; V gene: TRBV29-1; clone size: few; CDR3 DNA: TGCAGCGTTCGCCGGGGGGAAGAGACCCAGTACTTC; CDR3 protein: CSVRRGEETQYF
D gene: .; J gene: TRBJ1-2; V gene: TRBV7-2; clone size: many; CDR3 DNA: TGTGCCAGCAGTTCCACAGGGTCCTATGGCTACACCTTC; CDR3 protein: CASSSTGSYGYTF
D gene: .; J gene: TRBJ1-6; V gene: TRBV7-9; clone size: few; CDR3 DNA: TGTGCCAGCACCCCCGCAGGCGGGGGCAATTCACCCCTCCACTTT; CDR3 protein: CASTPAGGGNSPLHF
D gene: .; J gene: TRBJ1-1; V gene: TRBV19; clone size: .; CDR3 DNA: TGTGCCAGTAGTCTTCGTAACACTGAAGCTTTCTTT; CDR3 protein: CASSLRNTEAFF
D gene: TRBD1; J gene: TRBJ1-4; V gene: TRBV30; clone size: .; CDR3 DNA: TGTGCCTGGAGTGGCACAGGGGGCCGTGAAAAACTGTTTTTT; CDR3 protein: CAWSGTGGREKLFF
D gene: .; J gene: TRBJ1-3; V gene: TRBV7-2; clone size: few; CDR3 DNA: TGTGCCAGCGCCCCGGGCCTTGGGGGAAACACCATATATTTT; CDR3 protein: CASAPGLGGNTIYF
D gene: .; J gene: TRBJ1-4; V gene: TRBV20-1; clone size: few; CDR3 DNA: TGCAGTGCTAGTCGAGGGGATATAGGCTTTTTT; CDR3 protein: CSASRGDIGFF
D gene: .; J gene: TRBJ1-2; V gene: TRBV7-3; clone size: few; CDR3 DNA: TGTGCCAGCAGCTTAAAGCCAGGTCTTAACTATGGCTACACCTTC; CDR3 protein: CASSLKPGLNYGYTF
D gene: .; J gene: TRBJ2-7; V gene: TRBV7-9; clone size: .; CDR3 DNA: TGTGCCAGCAGCTTGTGGCCCAAGTATTACGAGCAGTACTTC; CDR3 protein: CASSLWPKYYEQYF
D gene: .; J gene: TRBJ2-4; V gene: TRBV5-1; clone size: .; CDR3 DNA: TGCGCCAGCAGCCCCCCCGGGACACAAGCCAAAAACATTCAGTACTTC; CDR3 protein: CASSPPGTQAKNIQYF
D gene: TRBD1; J gene: TRBJ2-6; V gene: TRBV11-3; clone size: few; CDR3 DNA: TGTGCCAGCAGCTTAGGACAGGGGGCTTCCGGGGCCAACGTCCTGACTTTC; CDR3 protein: CASSLGQGASGANVLTF
D gene: .; J gene: TRBJ2-7; V gene: TRBV4-3; clone size: .; CDR3 DNA: TGCGCCAGCAGCCAAGATAGGTACAGGCCATACGAGCAGTACTTC; CDR3 protein: CASSQDRYRPYEQYF
D gene: TRBD2; J gene: TRBJ2-1; V gene: TRBV5-1; clone size: few; CDR3 DNA: TGCGCCAGCAGCAGAATACTAGCGGGGGACTACAATGAGCAGTTCTTC; CDR3 protein: CASSRILAGDYNEQFF
D gene: TRBD1; J gene: TRBJ2-7; V gene: TRBV2; clone size: few; CDR3 DNA: TGTGCCAGCTCAAGAGCGGGACAGGGTTACGAGCAGTACTTC; CDR3 protein: CASSRAGQGYEQYF
D gene: TRBD1; J gene: TRBJ2-7; V gene: TRBV23-1; clone size: few; CDR3 DNA: TGCGCCAACGACCCGGGACAGGGTTACGAGCAGTACTTC; CDR3 protein: CANDPGQGYEQYF
D gene: .; J gene: TRBJ2-7; V gene: TRBV28; clone size: few; CDR3 DNA: TGTGCCAGCACTCTTAGGGTCCCCTACGAGCAGTACTTC; CDR3 protein: CASTLRVPYEQYF